One sample yielded the 13 T cell receptor beta chains listed below, sequenced in a study of blood T cell repertoires in COVID-19. Libraries were prepared by immunoSEQ multiplex PCR; TCRdb keeps only in-frame clonotypes and omits some of them. The sample lists about 170,000 clones, almost 85% occurring once. The sequenced material came from peripheral blood. The receptors here all came from a man aged 40-49 years who had recovered from COVID-19.

This rearrangement joins TRBV7-9 to TRBJ1-2, with D maybe TRBD1 (6 bases). Germline V lookup: CDR1 SEHNR, CDR2 FQNEAQ (reference sequence). This CDR3 contains 14 residues. V was trimmed by 1 base and J by 4 bases, leaving 10 bases between them. CDR3 amino acids: CASSLEGGVYGYTF. The DNA for the CDR3 is TGTGCCAGCAGCTTAGAAGGGGGGGTCTATGGCTACACCTTC.

V usage is TRBV9 and J usage is TRBJ2-4; 14 bases align to TRBD2. This CDR3 contains 18 residues. The J segment lost 0 bases and the V segment lost 4 bases, leaving 6 bases of the junction unmatched. The germline CDR1 and CDR2 sequences are SGDLS and YYNGEE. The CDR3 loop reads CASSSGLAGGLAKNIQYF. CDR3 sequence (DNA): TGTGCCAGCAGCTCCGGACTAGCGGGGGGATTAGCCAAAAACATTCAGTACTTC.

The chain is built from TRBV19 and TRBJ2-1, with a weak D call TRBD1 (5 bases). In germline, CDR1 is LNHDA, CDR2 SQIVND (reference sequence). Deletions cut 5 bases from V and 0 bases from J, with 14 bases between. CDR3 length equals 16 residues. CDR3 nucleotide sequence: TGTGCCAGTAGTCCTAGAACAGGCCTCTCCTACAATGAGCAGTTCTTC. Protein: CASSPRTGLSYNEQFF.

The gene calls are TRBV28 and TRBJ2-7; 10 bases line up with TRBD2. The CDR3 covers 15 residues. V lost 3 bases and J lost 7; bases outside the gene matches: 9. Germline V gene lookup returns CDR1 MDHEN and CDR2 SYDVKM. In DNA, the CDR3 is TGTGCCAGCAGTTTTAGTAGCGGGAGGAAAAGTGAGCAGTACTTC. Translation: CASSFSSGRKSEQYF.

In DNA form, the CDR3 reads TGTGCCAGCAGCCTAGGATACACCGCGAACACTGAAGCTTTCTTT. Amino acids: CASSLGYTANTEAFF. This chain joins TRBV28 and TRBJ1-1; D gene unclear. The V end was cut by 6 bases, the J end by 1 base, with 15 bases between. This CDR3 has 15 residues. Germline values: CDR1 MDHEN, CDR2 SYDVKM. Based on the CDR3 plus reference TRBV28 and TRBJ1-1, the full variable domain is DVKVTQSSRYLVKRTGEKVFLECVQDMDHENMFWYRQDPGLGLRLIYFSYDVKMKEKGDIPEGYSVSREKKERFSLILESASTNQTSMYLCASSLGYTANTEAFFGQGTRLTVV.

J is TRBJ2-3 and V is TRBV3-1 (or the pseudogene TRBV3-2), with TRBD2 matching over 8 bases. This CDR3 is 15 amino acids long. The ends lost 4 bases at V and 2 bases at J; junction bases unmatched: 5. The V gene's germline CDR1 is LGHDT and CDR2 YNNKEL (reference sequence). The DNA for the CDR3 is TGTGCCAGCAGCCTGCGGGGGGTAAACACAGATACGCAGTATTTT. As protein: CASSLRGVNTDTQYF.

CDR3 nucleotide sequence: TGTGCCAGCAGAGTACTCGGGGGTAAAGAGCAGTACTTC. Its translation is CASRVLGGKEQYF. The chain combines TRBV28 with TRBJ2-7; TRBD2 might be the D (6 bases). CDR1 and CDR2 from the germline V gene are MDHEN and SYDVKM. Between the trimmed V and J ends, which lost 6 bases and 7 bases, there was a span of 16 bases. The CDR3 runs 13 residues.

The genes are TRBV5-1 and TRBJ2-7, with TRBD1 identical over 8 bases. CDR1 SGHRS and CDR2 YFSETQ come from the germline V gene. The CDR3 contains 15 residues. The V and J ends lost 0 bases and 2 bases, in that order; junction bases with no gene match: 4. The CDR3 sequence is CASSLGGQGPYEQYF. The CDR3 DNA reads TGCGCCAGCAGCTTGGGTGGACAGGGACCCTACGAGCAGTACTTC. Combining the CDR3 with reference TRBV5-1 and TRBJ2-7 gives the whole variable domain KAGVTQTPRYLIKTRGQQVTLSCSPISGHRSVSWYQQTPGQGLQFLFEYFSETQRNKGNFPGRFSGRQFSNSRSEMNVSTLELGDSALYLCASSLGGQGPYEQYFGPGTRLTVT.

This clone was counted only a few times. The gene calls are TRBV2 and TRBJ2-1; TRBD1 matches 7 bases. CDR1 SNHLY and CDR2 FYNNEI come from the germline V gene. The CDR3 runs 11 residues. V was pared by 7 bases and J by 9 bases, with 3 bases of the junction left unmatched. This CDR3 reads CASKGAGEQFF. CDR3 bases: TGTGCCAGCAAGGGGGCGGGTGAGCAGTTCTTC.

The chain is built from TRBV19 and TRBJ2-7; tentative D call: TRBD1 (6 bases). This CDR3 region has 15 residues. Germline V lookup: CDR1 LNHDA, CDR2 SQIVND (reference sequence). The V end lost 5 bases, the J end lost 5 bases, and 19 bases lay between the germline ends. As DNA, the CDR3 is TGTGCCAGTAGTGTCATAGCCCAGGGGATCAACGAGCAGTACTTC. The encoded protein is CASSVIAQGINEQYF.

The CDR3: CASQELQGVVHEKLFF. The CDR3 bases are TGCGCCAGCCAGGAGCTACAGGGGGTGGTCCATGAAAAACTGTTTTTT. The rearrangement links TRBV4-1 to TRBJ1-4; 8 bases agree with TRBD1. This CDR3 region has 16 residues. Germline V lookup: CDR1 MGHRA, CDR2 YSYEKL. Trimming removed 8 bases from V and 6 bases from J; junction bases left unmatched: 14.

V usage is TRBV7-2 and J usage is TRBJ2-4; TRBD1 is a possible D gene (6 bases). Germline CDR1 reads SGHTA; CDR2 reads FQGNSA. Trimming stripped 5 bases from V and 9 bases from J, with 17 bases between. CDR3 length: 14 residues. CDR3 in amino acids: CASSIPGAGSIQYF. CDR3 DNA sequence: TGTGCCAGCAGCATCCCAGGGGCAGGCAGCATTCAGTACTTC.

The J gene is TRBJ2-7, the V gene TRBV18; TRBD2 agrees at 11 bases. The germline V gene encodes CDR1 KGHSH and CDR2 LQKENI. The trim removed 2 bases at V and 4 bases at J, leaving 4 bases unmatched. The length of the CDR3 is 15 residues. Here the CDR3 reads CASSPDASGRYEQYF. The CDR3 DNA follows: TGTGCCAGCTCACCAGACGCTAGCGGGAGGTACGAGCAGTACTTC.